The subject of this entry is one TCR beta chain. The entry originates in a study of blood T cell repertoires in COVID-19. Overall study: The United States, Italy and Spain were the sources of the acute and convalescent COVID-19 samples. T cells, B-cell-depleted T cells, or PBMCs provided the cDNA or gDNA that served as material.

This CDR3 has 15 amino acids. V was pared by 3 bases and J by 7 bases, with 6 bases of the junction left unmatched. The germline V gene has CDR1 MRHNA and CDR2 SNTAGT. Original data processing: Nucleated cell number was recorded as an estimate derived from reference gene primer amplification. Profiled with immunoSEQ multiplex PCR; TCRdb holds only in-frame clones, not every one. That table is the source of V, J and clone size, and D and trimming were worked out from the DNA. The sample has about 46,000 clones, more than 75% seen once. The chain has TRBV6-4 and TRBJ2-1; 10 bases agree with TRBD2. The TCR sequence derives from a human donor in a cohort sampled during active COVID-19. Sequencing input: peripheral blood. The CDR3 region is CASSEGTSEVNEQFF. CDR3 sequence (DNA): TGTGCCAGCAGTGAGGGGACTAGCGAGGTAAATGAGCAGTTCTTC.